These 30 T cell receptor beta chains share one sample of origin, sequenced in a study of blood T cell repertoires in COVID-19. The table came from immunoSEQ multiplex PCR; TCRdb's copy has only in-frame clones and leaves some out. The sample has some 200,000 clones, more than 80% seen once. The sample comprised peripheral blood. Receptor source: a woman in her sixties or seventies with acute or convalescent COVID-19.

A few counts support this clone. CDR3 coding DNA: TGCAGCGCCCGAGGTGGACAGGGCCAACTTCAAGAGACCCAGTACTTC. Its protein product is CSARGGQGQLQETQYF. The chain carries TRBV29-1 and TRBJ2-5; 8 bases align to TRBD1. Germline V CDR1 and CDR2: SQVTM, ANQGSEA. The CDR3 is 16 residues long. J lost 2 bases, V lost 7 bases, and 15 bases had no gene match.

The chain carries TRBV3-1 (or the pseudogene TRBV3-2) and TRBJ1-3; a possible D gene is TRBD1 (6 bases). This CDR3 has 12 amino acids. V lost 9 bases and J lost 1, with 7 bases in between. Looked up from germline, CDR1 is LGHDT and CDR2 is YNNKEL (reference sequence). CDR3 bases: TGTGCCAGTACAGGGTCTGGAAACACCATATATTTT. Protein: CASTGSGNTIYF.

The gene calls are TRBV15 and TRBJ2-1; 9 nucleotides align to TRBD2. This CDR3 region has 15 residues. Trimming removed 6 bases from V and 0 bases from J; junction bases left unmatched: 3. The germline V gene has CDR1 LNHNV and CDR2 YYDKDF (reference sequence). As DNA, the CDR3 is TGTGCCACCAGAGCTAGCGGGGTCTCCTACAATGAGCAGTTCTTC. It codes for CATRASGVSYNEQFF.

The chain joins TRBV5-4 to TRBJ1-4; 7 bases align to TRBD1. The CDR3 spans 16 residues. The J segment lost 0 bases and the V segment lost 4 bases, leaving 6 bases of the junction unmatched. The germline gives CDR1 SGHNT, CDR2 YYREEE (reference sequence). Here the CDR3 reads CASSTSGGTTNEKLFF. The CDR3 nucleotides are TGTGCCAGCAGCACCTCAGGGGGGACAACTAATGAAAAACTGTTTTTT.

The chain couples TRBV29-1 to TRBJ2-7; 7 bases are a match to TRBD2. The V gene end was trimmed by 4 bases and the J gene end by 4 bases; junction bases not matched to a gene: 7. This CDR3 is 13 amino acids long. In germline, CDR1 is SQVTM, CDR2 ANQGSEA. DNA for the CDR3: TGCAGCGTTGTGGGGGAGGGCCGGTACGAGCAGTACTTC. This codes for CSVVGEGRYEQYF.

This chain joins TRBV5-1 and TRBJ1-4, with D hard to call. The V and J ends lost 0 bases and 4 bases respectively, with 19 bases between them. This CDR3 contains 18 residues. Germline assignment: CDR1 SGHRS and CDR2 YFSETQ. The CDR3 loop reads CASSLVFGSPTNNEKLFF. CDR3 sequence (DNA): TGCGCCAGCAGCTTGGTGTTTGGGTCTCCGACTAATAATGAAAAACTGTTTTTT.

The chain combines TRBV24-1 with TRBJ2-3; 7 bases are a match to TRBD2. CDR3 length: 14 residues. Trimming cost V 5 bases and J 2 bases; bases outside gene matches: 3. Germline CDR1 reads KGHDR; CDR2 reads SFDVKD. The CDR3 region is CATSGAGDTDTQYF. CDR3 DNA: TGTGCCACCAGTGGCGCGGGAGACACAGATACGCAGTATTTT.

This clone came up once. The genes are TRBV4-1 and TRBJ2-1; TRBD1 aligns across 7 bases. The length of the CDR3 is 15 residues. The V gene end was trimmed by 5 bases and the J gene end by 2 bases; junction bases not matched to a gene: 6. Germline V gene sequence: CDR1 MGHRA, CDR2 YSYEKL. CDR3 nucleotides: TGCGCCAGCAGCACCCGGGACAGCCCCTACAATGAGCAGTTCTTC. Translating gives CASSTRDSPYNEQFF.

J is TRBJ2-1 and V is TRBV5-1; 8 bases are shared with TRBD1. The length of the CDR3 is 15 residues. Germline lookup yields CDR1 SGHRS and CDR2 YFSETQ. Trimming cost V 4 bases and J 2 bases; bases outside gene matches: 5. The CDR3 coding sequence is TGCGCCAGCAGCCAGACAGGGGTGGCCTACAATGAGCAGTTCTTC. It codes for CASSQTGVAYNEQFF.

The chain employs TRBV27 and TRBJ2-1, with 7 bases that match TRBD2. The CDR3 has 15 amino acids. Looked up from germline, CDR1 is MNHEY and CDR2 is SMNVEV (reference sequence). V lost 1 base and J lost 2; bases outside the gene matches: 2. The CDR3 sequence: CASSLFGLAYNEQFF. The DNA of the CDR3 is TGTGCCAGCAGTTTATTCGGACTAGCCTACAATGAGCAGTTCTTC.

V is TRBV28 and J is TRBJ1-4; TRBD1 aligns across 8 bases. Germline V lookup: CDR1 MDHEN, CDR2 SYDVKM. The CDR3 is 16 amino acids. The ends lost 5 bases at V and 6 bases at J; junction bases unmatched: 11. The CDR3 nucleotides read TGTGCCAGCAGTAGTTTGGACAGGGTGGCTTATGAAAAACTGTTTTTT. As protein: CASSSLDRVAYEKLFF.

This sequence joins TRBV7-9 and TRBJ2-3, with 8 bases aligning to TRBD2. Germline V lookup: CDR1 SEHNR, CDR2 FQNEAQ (reference sequence). The CDR3 loop spans 15 amino acids. Losses at the gene ends were 1 base for V and 3 bases for J; bases not matched to a gene: 3. The CDR3 is CASSLGLALTDTQYF. The CDR3 DNA reads TGTGCCAGCAGCTTAGGACTAGCGCTTACAGATACGCAGTATTTT.

This clone was observed a few times. The V and J genes are TRBV21-1 and TRBJ2-6; whether TRBD2, the table's D call, matches the DNA was not checked. TRBV21-1 corresponds to a pseudogene. This CDR3 is 15 amino acids long. The CDR3: CATPVILSGANVLTF. Written as DNA, the CDR3 is TGTGCCACTCCGGTTATACTCTCTGGGGCCAACGTCCTGACTTTC.

This clone occurred a few times. J is TRBJ2-1 and V is TRBV5-6, with 13 positions matching TRBD2. Germline trimming cut 5 bases from V and 0 bases from J; bases unmatched to any gene: 8. Germline lookup yields CDR1 SGHDT and CDR2 YYEEEE. This CDR3 region has 18 residues. The CDR3 loop reads CASSRGTSGASSYNEQFF. The CDR3 region has the DNA TGTGCCAGCAGTCGTGGGACTAGCGGGGCCAGCTCCTACAATGAGCAGTTCTTC.

The rearrangement uses TRBV19 and TRBJ2-3; TRBD1 might be the D (5 bases). Trimming took off 1 base at V and 6 bases at J, with 14 bases between the two ends. Germline CDR1 and CDR2: LNHDA and SQIVND (reference sequence). This CDR3 is 15 amino acids long. CDR3 residues: CASSIGSRGGDTQYF. As DNA, the CDR3 is TGTGCCAGTAGTATAGGAAGTAGGGGTGGGGATACGCAGTATTTT.

V is TRBV4-1 and J is TRBJ1-1; D is possibly TRBD1 (5 bases). There are 17 residues in the CDR3. Trimming left V 1 base short and J 10 bases short, with 25 bases between. CDR1 and CDR2 (germline): MGHRA, YSYEKL. CDR3 protein: CASSQVSAGRGLSRAFF. CDR3 nucleotides: TGCGCCAGCAGCCAAGTAAGCGCAGGGCGCGGATTGTCTCGAGCTTTCTTT.

This chain links TRBV18 with TRBJ1-5; no firm D call. Trimming left V 3 bases short and J 7 bases short, with 10 bases between. This CDR3 is built from 13 residues. The germline V gene encodes CDR1 KGHSH and CDR2 LQKENI. This CDR3 is CASSPSGGQPQHF. The CDR3 DNA reads TGTGCCAGCTCACCGAGCGGAGGACAGCCCCAGCATTTT.

The chain joins TRBV5-1 to TRBJ1-4, with D possibly TRBD1 on 6 matching bases. Between the trimmed V and J ends, which lost 4 bases and 8 bases, there was a span of 18 bases. Germline CDR1 and CDR2: SGHRS and YFSETQ. This CDR3 spans 15 amino acids. CDR3 loop: CASSETDRRGEKLFF. The DNA of the CDR3 is TGCGCCAGCAGCGAGACTGACAGGCGGGGGGAAAAACTGTTTTTT. The variable domain in full, completed from reference TRBV5-1 and TRBJ1-4, reads KAGVTQTPRYLIKTRGQQVTLSCSPISGHRSVSWYQQTPGQGLQFLFEYFSETQRNKGNFPGRFSGRQFSNSRSEMNVSTLELGDSALYLCASSETDRRGEKLFFGSGTQLSVL.

This chain uses TRBV29-1 with TRBJ2-1; 8 nucleotides align to TRBD1. With V trimmed by 3 bases and J by 2 bases, 3 bases remained unmatched. This CDR3 region has 14 residues. Germline V gene sequence: CDR1 SQVTM, CDR2 ANQGSEA. The CDR3 coding sequence is TGCAGCGTTGATGAGGACAGGGCCTACAATGAGCAGTTCTTC. This encodes CSVDEDRAYNEQFF.

This sequence joins TRBV30 and TRBJ1-1; possible D gene TRBD1, 5 bases. V gave up 3 bases and J gave up 1 base, with 15 bases separating them. The germline V gene has CDR1 GTSNPN and CDR2 SVGIG (reference sequence). The CDR3 has 15 amino acids. CDR3 nucleotides: TGTGCCTGGAGGTTTGTGGGGCGGGGGAACACTGAAGCTTTCTTT. Amino acids: CAWRFVGRGNTEAFF.

The chain is built from TRBV19 and TRBJ1-1, with D hard to call. CDR1 is LNHDA and CDR2 is SQIVND in the germline V gene (reference sequence). With 4 bases removed from V and 4 bases from J, the gap between germline ends came to 16 bases. The CDR3 length is 15 residues. The CDR3 protein is CASSSGGEWATEAFF. The DNA of the CDR3 is TGTGCCAGTAGTAGTGGCGGGGAGTGGGCCACTGAAGCTTTCTTT. Based on the CDR3 plus reference TRBV19 and TRBJ1-1, the full variable domain is DGGITQSPKYLFRKEGQNVTLSCEQNLNHDAMYWYRQDPGQGLRLIYYSQIVNDFQKGDIAEGYSVSREKKESFPLTVTSAQKNPTAFYLCASSSGGEWATEAFFGQGTRLTVV.

The genes are TRBV18 and TRBJ1-5; no firm D call. This CDR3 is 13 amino acids long. V was clipped by 1 base and J by 5 bases, with 6 bases between them. CDR1 and CDR2 (germline): KGHSH, LQKENI. CDR3 loop: CASSPLGDQPQHF. CDR3 DNA: TGTGCCAGCTCACCACTCGGTGATCAGCCCCAGCATTTT.

The chain is built from TRBV3-1 (or the pseudogene TRBV3-2) and TRBJ1-6; TRBD1 matches 10 bases. Germline V gives CDR1 LGHDT, CDR2 YNNKEL (reference sequence). V was clipped by 1 base and J by 7 bases; unmatched bases: 4. CDR3 length: 16 residues. The CDR3 protein is CASSQAGTGANSPLHF. CDR3 sequence (DNA): TGTGCCAGCAGCCAAGCCGGGACAGGGGCGAATTCACCCCTCCACTTT.

The sample holds one count of this clone. The rearrangement uses TRBV10-1 and TRBJ2-7; TRBD1 matches 9 bases. CDR3 size: 16 residues. With V trimmed by 3 bases and J by 6 bases, 12 bases remained unmatched. CDR1 is WNHNN and CDR2 is SYGVQD in the germline V gene (reference sequence). The CDR3 DNA reads TGCGCCAGCAGTGATCCCGGGACAGGGAAGTTTGGCGAGCAGTACTTC. This gives the protein CASSDPGTGKFGEQYF.

V gene TRBV12-3 or TRBV12-4 combines with J gene TRBJ2-3; D remains ambiguous. This CDR3 region has 12 residues. Deletions cut 6 bases from V and 3 bases from J, with 7 bases between. The CDR3 sequence: CASRQTTDTQYF. As DNA, the CDR3 is TGTGCCAGCAGGCAAACAACAGATACGCAGTATTTT.

There are a few counts of this clone. The rearrangement uses TRBV19 and TRBJ2-5; 10 bases line up with TRBD2. Germline CDR1 is LNHDA and CDR2 is SQIVND (reference sequence). The V segment lost 4 bases and the J segment 2 bases; nucleotides outside the gene matches: 7. This CDR3 has 16 residues. The CDR3 DNA is TGTGCCAGTAGTAGGGTAGCGGGAGGAGAACAAGAGACCCAGTACTTC. Translated: CASSRVAGGEQETQYF. Complete variable domain (other parts from reference TRBV19 and TRBJ2-5): DGGITQSPKYLFRKEGQNVTLSCEQNLNHDAMYWYRQDPGQGLRLIYYSQIVNDFQKGDIAEGYSVSREKKESFPLTVTSAQKNPTAFYLCASSRVAGGEQETQYFGPGTRLLVL.

V and J are TRBV5-1 and TRBJ2-2; 11 bases line up with TRBD1. Per germline, CDR1 SGHRS and CDR2 YFSETQ. This CDR3 comprises 15 residues. V lost 2 bases and J lost 6; bases outside the gene matches: 3. CDR3: CASSFRDRGAGELFF. The CDR3, as DNA: TGCGCCAGCAGCTTTCGGGACAGGGGGGCCGGGGAGCTGTTTTTT.

The genes are TRBV28 and TRBJ2-1; perhaps TRBD1 as D (8 bases). Germline V lookup: CDR1 MDHEN, CDR2 SYDVKM. The CDR3 spans 15 residues. With 2 bases removed from V and 8 bases from J, the gap between germline ends came to 16 bases. CDR3 residues: CASSLGGGDRYEQFF. The CDR3 region has the DNA TGTGCCAGCAGTTTAGGAGGGGGGGACAGGTATGAGCAGTTCTTC.

The chain joins TRBV18 to TRBJ2-2; TRBD1 is a possible D gene (5 bases). The CDR3 has 16 amino acids. The ends were cut back, 2 bases at V and 1 base at J, with 11 bases in the middle. The germline V gene has CDR1 KGHSH and CDR2 LQKENI. The DNA of the CDR3 is TGTGCCAGCTCACCAAAGGGGCCCGTGAACACCGGGGAGCTGTTTTTT. Protein product: CASSPKGPVNTGELFF.

The CDR3 coding sequence is TGTGCCAGCAGCGTAGCTTTGTACATTTCAGATACGCAGTATTTT. Encoded protein: CASSVALYISDTQYF. The chain uses TRBV9 and TRBJ2-3, with no clear D. The CDR3 runs 15 residues. Trimming shortened V by 0 bases and J by 4 bases, and 12 bases separated the two germline ends. Germline CDR1 SGDLS, CDR2 YYNGEE.